A single sample is the source of the 4 T cell receptor beta chains below, sequenced in a study of OX40 agonist ivuxolimab in advanced cancers. The data were produced by immunoSEQ multiplex PCR, yet TCRdb's version contains in-frame clones alone and is incomplete. The sample yields about 58,000 clones, 75% to 90% seen once. The specimen comprised CD4+ or CD8+ T cells sorted from blood, sampled in a trial of the OX40 agonist ivuxolimab. Receptors were obtained from an adult with an advanced solid tumor such as melanoma, head and neck, liver or kidney cancer.

Turning to this clone: The sample has other DNA sequences that encode this CDR3 too. The genes are TRBV7-3 and TRBJ2-2; TRBD1 matches 9 bases. The CDR3 sequence is 15 residues long. V lost 4 bases to trimming and J lost 5 bases; unmatched junction nucleotides: 5. Germline lookup yields CDR1 SGHTA and CDR2 FQGTGA. CDR3 region: CASSSRQGGTGELFF. The CDR3 coding sequence is TGTGCCAGCAGCTCCCGACAGGGGGGGACCGGGGAGCTGTTTTTT.

The sample holds a few counts of this clone. This chain links TRBV6-1 with TRBJ1-4; D not resolved. Germline assignment: CDR1 MNHNS and CDR2 SASEGT. This CDR3 has 14 amino acids. V lost 5 bases and J 0 bases, leaving 7 bases between the germline ends. CDR3 amino acids: CASSTHATNEKLFF. The DNA for the CDR3 is TGTGCCAGCAGTACACACGCAACTAATGAAAAACTGTTTTTT.

This sequence joins TRBV28 and TRBJ2-2; D not certain. Germline CDR1 is MDHEN and CDR2 is SYDVKM. Trimming took off 2 bases at V and 6 bases at J, with 10 bases between the two ends. The CDR3 is 14 amino acids. CDR3: CASSLMYGAGELFF. CDR3 nucleotides: TGTGCCAGCAGTTTAATGTATGGGGCCGGGGAGCTGTTTTTT.

The chain carries TRBV19 and TRBJ2-7; tentatively, D is TRBD1 (6 bases). V was clipped by 7 bases and J by 5 bases, with 18 bases between them. The CDR3 loop spans 14 amino acids. Germline V gene data show CDR1 as LNHDA and CDR2 as SQIVND (reference sequence). The CDR3 loop reads CASTIRQGINEQYF. The DNA for the CDR3 is TGTGCCAGTACCATCAGGCAGGGGATCAACGAGCAGTACTTC.